A single sample gave rise to the 16 T cell receptor beta chains below, sequenced in a study of cytotoxic CD8 clonotypes in ibrutinib-treated CLL. Using immunoSEQ multiplex PCR, the repertoire was profiled, and TCRdb retains in-frame clones only, with some absent. The table lists approximately 84,000 clones, roughly 77% of them singletons, with about 4.4% in the top ten. The source was PBMCs, collected after 12 months of ibrutinib treatment. Receptors were obtained from a human donor with chronic lymphocytic leukemia.

The chain recombines TRBV5-4 with TRBJ2-3, with D unresolved. V was clipped by 2 bases and J by 2 bases, with 12 bases between them. Germline CDR1 reads SGHNT; CDR2 reads YYREEE (reference sequence). The CDR3 contains 15 residues. The DNA for the CDR3 is TGTGCCAGCAGCTTAGATTTGAGAGTCACAGATACGCAGTATTTT. It is translated as CASSLDLRVTDTQYF.

The gene calls are TRBV11-2 and TRBJ1-3; possible D gene TRBD1, 5 bases. Trimming cost V 1 base and J 2 bases, with 9 bases left between them. The CDR3 loop spans 15 amino acids. Germline CDR1 SGHAT, CDR2 FQNNGV. This CDR3 reads CASSLVWGTGNTIYF. The CDR3 bases are TGTGCCAGCAGCTTAGTCTGGGGGACTGGAAACACCATATATTTT.

The chain has TRBV19 and TRBJ2-3, with a possible D match to TRBD2 (5 bases). This CDR3 comprises 16 residues. Germline V gene sequence: CDR1 LNHDA, CDR2 SQIVND (reference sequence). The V end lost 3 bases, the J end lost 0 bases, and 13 bases lay between the germline ends. CDR3 nucleotide sequence: TGTGCCAGTAGTATGGCTAGCTGGGTCAGCACAGATACGCAGTATTTT. Protein product: CASSMASWVSTDTQYF.

This chain joins TRBV27 and TRBJ2-3, with 9 bases identical to TRBD2. Germline-derived CDR1 and CDR2 are MNHEY and SMNVEV (reference sequence). After removal of 3 bases from V and 4 bases from J, the junction contained 2 bases not matched to a gene. The length of the CDR3 is 14 residues. CDR3: CASSFSGSPDTQYF. CDR3 DNA: TGTGCCAGCAGTTTTAGCGGGAGCCCAGATACGCAGTATTTT.

The rearrangement links TRBV14 to TRBJ2-1; 13 bases agree with TRBD2. Per germline, CDR1 SGHDN and CDR2 FVKESK. V gave up 4 bases and J gave up 10 bases; unmatched junction bases: 4. The CDR3 loop spans 14 amino acids. This chain's CDR3 is CASSPLAGGREQFF. The DNA of the CDR3 is TGTGCCAGCAGCCCACTAGCGGGGGGGCGGGAGCAGTTCTTC.

The genes are TRBV6-5 and TRBJ1-2, with 11 positions matching TRBD1. Trimming took 5 bases from V and 4 from J; bases not matched to a gene: 6. The CDR3 totals 15 residues. Germline V gene lookup returns CDR1 MNHEY and CDR2 SVGAGI. The CDR3: CASSGQGATGYGYTF. The CDR3 coding sequence is TGTGCCAGCAGTGGACAGGGGGCGACGGGCTATGGCTACACCTTC.

J is TRBJ1-1 and V is TRBV20-1; D uncertain. Germline V gene lookup returns CDR1 DFQATT and CDR2 SNEGSKA (reference sequence). The CDR3 extends over 11 amino acids. V lost 5 bases to trimming and J lost 9 bases, with 13 bases between them. The CDR3 here is CSAPDGPQAFF. CDR3 nucleotide sequence: TGCAGTGCTCCCGACGGACCTCAAGCTTTCTTT.

The rearrangement links TRBV6-6 to TRBJ2-7; unclear D gene. The CDR3 is made up of 12 amino acids. V lost 6 bases and J lost 2, with 8 bases in between. Germline V gene lookup returns CDR1 MNHNY and CDR2 SVGAGI (reference sequence). CDR3 sequence (DNA): TGTGCCAGCAGCACGGCTCCCTACGAGCAGTACTTC. It encodes CASSTAPYEQYF.

The genes are TRBV12-2 and TRBJ1-5. TRBV12-2 is a pseudogene segment. The CDR3 extends over 12 amino acids. This chain's CDR3 is CASRLGGEPQHF. CDR3 sequence (DNA): TGTGCAAGTCGCTTAGGGGGGGAGCCCCAGCATTTT.

The CDR3 spells CASISSGANVLTF. CDR3 nucleotide sequence: TGTGCCAGCATAAGCTCTGGGGCCAACGTCCTGACTTTC. V usage is TRBV28 and J usage is TRBJ2-6; D remains unclear. Germline V gene sequence: CDR1 MDHEN, CDR2 SYDVKM. Trimming stripped 7 bases from V and 0 bases from J, with 4 bases between. This CDR3 is built from 13 residues.

The chain combines TRBV29-1 with TRBJ1-2; TRBD1 aligns across 9 bases. The germline CDR1 and CDR2 sequences are SQVTM and ANQGSEA. This CDR3 is built from 13 residues. Trimming at V came to 5 bases and at J to 2 bases, leaving 3 bases not matched to a gene. In DNA form, the CDR3 reads TGCAGCGTTAGGACAGGGGTGAACTATGGCTACACCTTC. This translates into CSVRTGVNYGYTF.

V gene TRBV19 combines with J gene TRBJ2-5; a possible D gene is TRBD2 (6 bases). CDR3 length: 14 amino acids. Per the germline V gene, CDR1 is LNHDA and CDR2 is SQIVND (reference sequence). The V end lost 6 bases, the J end lost 1 base, and 12 bases lay between the germline ends. CDR3 nucleotides: TGTGCCAGTAGCACCACCGGGGGCCAAGAGACCCAGTACTTC. This encodes CASSTTGGQETQYF.

The chain recombines TRBV18 with TRBJ1-5, with a tentative D call TRBD1 (5 bases). The CDR3 contains 16 residues. Germline V gene sequence: CDR1 KGHSH, CDR2 LQKENI. The V and J ends lost 1 base and 6 bases respectively, with 16 bases between them. In DNA form, the CDR3 reads TGTGCCAGCTCACCACTTGGGGCAGCGGGCCCTCAGCCCCAGCATTTT. This translates into CASSPLGAAGPQPQHF.

The chain carries TRBV7-2 and TRBJ2-1, with D uncertain. Per the germline V gene, CDR1 is SGHTA and CDR2 is FQGNSA. This CDR3 has 13 residues. The V end was cut by 8 bases, the J end by 0 bases, with 8 bases between. CDR3 coding DNA: TGTGCCAGCCTCCCCGACTCCTACAATGAGCAGTTCTTC. Translated: CASLPDSYNEQFF.

The V gene is TRBV7-2, the J gene TRBJ1-3, with D unclear. The ends were cut back, 1 base at V and 4 bases at J, with 11 bases in the middle. The CDR3 is 15 residues long. Germline V CDR1 and CDR2: SGHTA, FQGNSA. CDR3 sequence: CASSLGAVGGNTIYF. CDR3 nucleotide sequence: TGTGCCAGCAGCTTAGGGGCGGTGGGAGGAAACACCATATATTTT.

The V gene is TRBV5-5, the J gene TRBJ1-2; D is unresolved. CDR1 SGHKS and CDR2 YYEKEE come from the germline V gene (reference sequence). The V and J ends lost 0 bases and 3 bases respectively, with 12 bases between them. There are 15 residues in the CDR3. In DNA form, the CDR3 reads TGTGCCAGCAGCTTGGGGCCCTCCCTAGACTATGGCTACACCTTC. This encodes CASSLGPSLDYGYTF. The full variable domain, its missing parts supplied by reference TRBV5-5 and TRBJ1-2, is DAGVTQSPTHLIKTRGQQVTLRCSPISGHKSVSWYQQVLGQGPQFIFQYYEKEERGRGNFPDRFSARQFPNYSSELNVNALLLGDSALYLCASSLGPSLDYGYTFGSGTRLTVV.